The T cell receptor (beta chain) described here comes from a study of cytomegalovirus exposure and HLA in healthy donors (dated by TCRdb to 2016 to 2017). With regard to the full study: The 666 repertoires of the first cohort and the roughly 120 validation repertoires were produced on the same platform, according to a later analysis. To predict cytomegalovirus infection status, the study brought together high-throughput TCR immunosequencing, statistical association of individual TCRs with disease status, and machine learning. Besides the first cohort of 666 subjects, a separate validation cohort made up of around 120 different subjects was used. The aim of the study was to test whether cataloging public T cell receptors could identify signatures of past pathogen exposure. Beyond this particular receptor, the publication reports: The validation cohort had no HLA typing available for a later analysis, so co-occurrence within that cohort was assessed over all 130 or so repertoires. The authors suggested that the approach could potentially be generalized to other disease states and immunological phenotypes. In vitro tests confirmed that three of the cytomegalovirus-associated TCR beta chains recognize cytomegalovirus antigens. A total of roughly 160 TCR beta chains were listed by the study as associated with cytomegalovirus. Most TCR sequences were seen in very few donors, while some public TCRs were found in many individuals. A later analysis found that TCRs clustered in the first cohort also tended to co-occur in the roughly 120 validation repertoires, with roughly 95% of cluster scores above 0. In both the original and validation cohorts, the classifier was reported to diagnose cytomegalovirus status with high specificity and sensitivity.

Based on the germline V gene (reference sequence), the CDR1 and CDR2 sequences are LNHDA and SQIVND. V is trimmed back by 9 bases and J by 3 bases, and the junction contains 5 bases that no gene match accounts for. Including cysteine and phenylalanine, the CDR3 has 13 amino acids. Only the CDR3 part of the read is kept: 39 bases, read in frame from the first base. As regards this clone: Its antigen is still unknown. No much larger clone is present one base from it, and per-base qualities are unavailable.

Library preparation employed the immunoSEQ multiplex PCR assay. The original pipeline was this. A statistical classification framework was developed to diagnose cytomegalovirus status using the catalog of TCR beta chain sequences. Drawn from immuneACCESS, this table holds only the in-frame rearrangements with V and J called that TCRdb kept. Clones are partly lost; checked studies trace under half to an unresolved V gene and leave the rest unexplained. The V and J calls and clone size come from that table; D and trimming were worked out from the DNA. This sample has around 170,000 clones in its table, and 88% of those were observed once. Around 3% of the sample goes to the ten largest clones. The donors belonged to the validation cohort of around 130 subjects, which was separate from the approximately 610-subject first cohort.

The receptor was derived from a man between 18 and 29 years old in good health and CMV-seronegative. The sequence joins TRBV19 to TRBJ1-5; TRBD1 aligns with 7 central bases. Source material: PBMCs. For the CDR3, the sequence is CASSGQLNQPQHF. The DNA sequence is TGTGCCAGCTCGGGACAGCTCAATCAGCCCCAGCATTTT.